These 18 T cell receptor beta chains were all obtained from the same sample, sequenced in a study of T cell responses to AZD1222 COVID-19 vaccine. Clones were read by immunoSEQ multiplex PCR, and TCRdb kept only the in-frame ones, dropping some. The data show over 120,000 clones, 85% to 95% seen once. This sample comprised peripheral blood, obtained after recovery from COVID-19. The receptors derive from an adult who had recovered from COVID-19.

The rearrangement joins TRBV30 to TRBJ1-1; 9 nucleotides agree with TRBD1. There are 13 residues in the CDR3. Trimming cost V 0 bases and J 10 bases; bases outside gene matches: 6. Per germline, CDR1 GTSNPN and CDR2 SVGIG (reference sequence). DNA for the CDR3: TGTGCCTGGAGTGTACAGGGGGCGCTCGGAGCTTTCTTT. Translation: CAWSVQGALGAFF.

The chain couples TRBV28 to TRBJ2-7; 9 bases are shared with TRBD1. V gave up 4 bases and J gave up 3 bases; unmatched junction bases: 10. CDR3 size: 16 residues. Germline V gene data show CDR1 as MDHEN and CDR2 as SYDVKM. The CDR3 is CASSSPTPGQGYEQYF. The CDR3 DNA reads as TGTGCCAGCAGTTCCCCAACCCCGGGACAGGGCTACGAGCAGTACTTC.

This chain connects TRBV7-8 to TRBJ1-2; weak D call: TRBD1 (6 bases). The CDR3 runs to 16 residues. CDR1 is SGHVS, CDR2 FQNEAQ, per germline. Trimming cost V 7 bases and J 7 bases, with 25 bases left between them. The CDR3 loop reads CASNTELRGVGTGYTF. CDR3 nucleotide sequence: TGTGCCAGCAACACAGAACTCAGGGGTGTGGGAACTGGCTACACCTTC.

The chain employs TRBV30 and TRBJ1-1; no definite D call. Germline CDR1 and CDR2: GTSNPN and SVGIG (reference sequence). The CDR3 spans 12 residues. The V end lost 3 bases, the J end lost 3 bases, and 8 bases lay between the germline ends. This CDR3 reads CAWSVADTEAFF. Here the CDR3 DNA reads TGTGCCTGGAGCGTTGCCGACACTGAAGCTTTCTTT.

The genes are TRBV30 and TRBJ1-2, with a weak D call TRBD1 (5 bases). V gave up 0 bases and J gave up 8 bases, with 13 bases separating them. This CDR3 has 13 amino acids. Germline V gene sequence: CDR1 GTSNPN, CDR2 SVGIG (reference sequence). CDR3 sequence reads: CAWSVFGADGYTF. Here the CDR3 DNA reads TGTGCCTGGAGTGTTTTTGGGGCGGACGGCTACACCTTC. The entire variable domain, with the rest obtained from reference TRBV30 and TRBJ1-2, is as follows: SQTIHQWPATLVQPVGSPLSLECTVEGTSNPNLYWYRQAAGRGLQLLFYSVGIGQISSEVPQNLSASRPQDRQFILSSKKLLLSDSGFYLCAWSVFGADGYTFGSGTRLTVV.

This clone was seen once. CDR3 residues: CASSLDTVEETQYF. The CDR3 DNA sequence: TGCGCCAGCAGCTTGGATACCGTCGAGGAGACCCAGTACTTC. The chain is built from TRBV5-1 and TRBJ2-5; no clear D gene. The CDR3 totals 14 residues. V lost 0 bases to trimming and J lost 5 bases, with 11 bases between them. Germline CDR1 SGHRS, CDR2 YFSETQ.

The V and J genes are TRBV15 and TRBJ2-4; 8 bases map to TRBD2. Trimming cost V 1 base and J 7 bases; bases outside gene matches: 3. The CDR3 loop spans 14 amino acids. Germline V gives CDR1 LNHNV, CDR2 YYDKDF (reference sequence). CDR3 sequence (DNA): TGTGCCACCAGCAGAGGGGGCGGGAGGAACATTCAGTACTTC. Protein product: CATSRGGGRNIQYF.

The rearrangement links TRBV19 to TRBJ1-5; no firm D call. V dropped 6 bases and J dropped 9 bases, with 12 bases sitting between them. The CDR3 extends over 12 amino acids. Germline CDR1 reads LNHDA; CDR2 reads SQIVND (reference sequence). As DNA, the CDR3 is TGTGCCAGTAGGTCAAGGTCTGGGCCCCAGCATTTT. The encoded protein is CASRSRSGPQHF.

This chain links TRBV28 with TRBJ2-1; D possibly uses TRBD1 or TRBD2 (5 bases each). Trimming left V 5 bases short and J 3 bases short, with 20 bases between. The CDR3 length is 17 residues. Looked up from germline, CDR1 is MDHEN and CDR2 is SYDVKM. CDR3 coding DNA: TGTGCCAGCAGTACGTGGGGTGGGGCGGGCGACTACAATGAGCAGTTCTTC. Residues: CASSTWGGAGDYNEQFF.

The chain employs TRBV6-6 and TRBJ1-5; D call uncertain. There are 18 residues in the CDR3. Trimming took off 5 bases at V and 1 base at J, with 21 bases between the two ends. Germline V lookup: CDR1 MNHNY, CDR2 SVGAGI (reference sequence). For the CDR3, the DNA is TGTGCCAGCAGTCCTAGGTGGACCGGCCTGGTAAGCAATCAGCCCCAGCATTTT. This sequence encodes CASSPRWTGLVSNQPQHF.

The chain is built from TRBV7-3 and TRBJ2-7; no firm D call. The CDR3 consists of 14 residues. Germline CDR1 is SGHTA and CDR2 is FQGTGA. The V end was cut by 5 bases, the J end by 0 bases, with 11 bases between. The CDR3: CASSPERTSYEQYF. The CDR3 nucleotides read TGTGCCAGCAGCCCGGAGAGGACCTCCTACGAGCAGTACTTC.

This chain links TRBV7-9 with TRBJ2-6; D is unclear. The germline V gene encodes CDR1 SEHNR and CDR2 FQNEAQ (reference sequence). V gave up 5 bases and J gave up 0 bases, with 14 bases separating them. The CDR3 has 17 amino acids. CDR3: CASSRINGFSGANVLTF. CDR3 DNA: TGTGCCAGCAGCCGTATCAACGGATTCTCTGGGGCCAACGTCCTGACTTTC. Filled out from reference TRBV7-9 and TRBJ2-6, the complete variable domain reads DTGVSQNPRHKITKRGQNVTFRCDPISEHNRLYWYRQTLGQGPEFLTYFQNEAQLEKSRLLSDRFSAERPKGSFSTLEIQRTEQGDSAMYLCASSRINGFSGANVLTFGAGSRLTVL.

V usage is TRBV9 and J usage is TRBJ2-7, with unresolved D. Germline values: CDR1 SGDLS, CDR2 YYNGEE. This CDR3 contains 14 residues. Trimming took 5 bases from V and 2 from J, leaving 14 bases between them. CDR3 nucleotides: TGTGCCAGCAGAGAGATAGCTGCAGCCTACGAGCAGTACTTC. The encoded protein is CASREIAAAYEQYF. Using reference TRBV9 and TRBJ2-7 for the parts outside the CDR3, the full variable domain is DSGVTQTPKHLITATGQRVTLRCSPRSGDLSVYWYQQSLDQGLQFLIQYYNGEERAKGNILERFSAQQFPDLHSELNLSSLELGDSALYFCASREIAAAYEQYFGPGTRLTVT.

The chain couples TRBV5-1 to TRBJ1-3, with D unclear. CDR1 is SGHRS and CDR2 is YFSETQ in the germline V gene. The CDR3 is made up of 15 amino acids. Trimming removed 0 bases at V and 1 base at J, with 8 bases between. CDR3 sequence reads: CASSLEDRSGNTIYF. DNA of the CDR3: TGCGCCAGCAGCTTGGAGGACCGGTCTGGAAACACCATATATTTT.

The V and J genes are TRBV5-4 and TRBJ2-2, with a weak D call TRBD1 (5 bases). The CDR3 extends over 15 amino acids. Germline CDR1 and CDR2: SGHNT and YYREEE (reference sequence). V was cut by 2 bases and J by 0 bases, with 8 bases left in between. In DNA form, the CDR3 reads TGTGCCAGCAGCTTAGGACAAACGAACACCGGGGAGCTGTTTTTT. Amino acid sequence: CASSLGQTNTGELFF.

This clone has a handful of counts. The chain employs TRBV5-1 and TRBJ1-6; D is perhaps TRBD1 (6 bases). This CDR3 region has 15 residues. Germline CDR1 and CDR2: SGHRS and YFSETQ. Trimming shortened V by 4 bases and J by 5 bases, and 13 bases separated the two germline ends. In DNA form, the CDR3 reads TGCGCCAGCAGCCAATTTCAGGGGAATAATTCACCCCTCCACTTT. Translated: CASSQFQGNNSPLHF.

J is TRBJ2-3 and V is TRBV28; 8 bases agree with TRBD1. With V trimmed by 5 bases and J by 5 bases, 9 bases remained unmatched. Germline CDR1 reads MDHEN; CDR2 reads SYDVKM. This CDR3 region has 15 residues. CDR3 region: CASSTWTGTGDTQYF. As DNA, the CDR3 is TGTGCCAGCAGTACCTGGACAGGGACGGGAGATACGCAGTATTTT.

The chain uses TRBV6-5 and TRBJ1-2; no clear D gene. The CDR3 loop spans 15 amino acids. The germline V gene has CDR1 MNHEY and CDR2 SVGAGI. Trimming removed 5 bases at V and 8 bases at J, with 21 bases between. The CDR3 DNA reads TGTGCCAGCAGTAATCAATTACTTTCCTCGGGCGGCTACACCTTC. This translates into CASSNQLLSSGGYTF.